This T cell receptor (beta chain) originates from a study of T cell responses to AZD1222 COVID-19 vaccine (dated by TCRdb to the early 2020s). Describing the broader study: TCR sequencing covered about 230 trial participants: nearly 210 given two doses of AZD1222 and approximately 26 given two doses of MenACWY control vaccine. Trial participants were enrolled by age into subgroups of 18-55, 56-69 and 70-plus years, and around 150, 28 and 57 TCR-sequenced participants, respectively, were included in these subgroups.

The intended sense of this specimen's time point label: about 28 days (+/-7) after the second vaccine dose. AZD1222 recipients whose second dose came at about 4 weeks and those whose second dose came at about 12 weeks were combined into one group, since spike-specific TCR depth and breadth did not differ between the two schedules. The vaccinee samples were drawn from two UK trials, COV001 and COV002, one of which was a single-blind randomized controlled phase 2/3 trial testing AZD1222 (ChAdOx1 nCoV-19) in healthy adults. For TCRbeta chain sequencing, PBMC samples from trial participants were taken at day 0 and at day 28 after the second dose. The CDR3 regions of human TCRbeta chains were subjected to immunosequencing. The study's own analysis went as follows. Repertoire TCRs were checked for matches against a reference library of SARS-CoV-2-specific TCRs that had been generated using the MIRA antigen-specificity platform. Breadth was defined as the fraction of unique TCRs that were SARS-CoV-2-associated. Depth was defined as the fraction of total T cells that were SARS-CoV-2-associated. Using the MIRA data, each spike-specific TCR was assigned both to the spike region to which the TCR was reactive and to a CD4 or CD8 class. Log10-transformed breadth and depth values were compared by one-way ANOVA with Sidak's multiple comparisons tests. TCRdb stores this immuneACCESS table with in-frame sequences only. Part of the clones is absent; in the studies checked, under half of the shortfall reflects unresolved V genes, and no reason is known for the rest. That table gives V, J and clone size, and the DNA gave D and trimming. For this sample the table gives 150,000 to 200,000 clones, of which about 89% were detected only once. The ten most abundant clones make up 3% to 4% of the sample.

In the case of this clone: Its antigen is currently not known. There are no base qualities to consult, and no much larger clone falls within one base.

The paper's findings and limits, for the study overall: In the small 56-69-year group, the increase in depth fell short of significance, most likely because of low power. Participants were mostly white British, with more females than males. The authors suggested clonal diversity may have been underestimated. Spike-specific TCR breadth and depth rose significantly after two AZD1222 doses compared with day 0 and with MenACWY recipients. CD4 TCRs associated with the vaccine covered the entire spike protein, and the dominant responses were in regions 160-218 and 743-854. Only five to seven AZD1222 recipients were SARS-CoV-2 seropositive at baseline, limiting conclusions about previously exposed vaccinees. Nearly half of unique spike-specific TCRs reportedly recognized epitopes outside regions mutated in the B.1.351 and B.1.1.7 variants. Because no samples from the day 14 peak response were available, repertoires could be characterized only after the peak T cell response.

Sample: peripheral blood, taken 28 days after the second AZD1222 dose. The clonotype originates from an adult who received the AZD1222 COVID-19 vaccine.

CDR3 loop: CASKLATRYIQETQYF. The bases read TGTGCCAGCAAACTAGCGACTCGTTATATCCAAGAGACCCAGTACTTC. This chain joins TRBV7-8 to TRBJ2-5; 7 bases in between match TRBD2. V loses 7 bases at its end and J loses 1 base; junction bases beyond the gene matches: 12. From the cysteine up to the phenylalanine, the CDR3 has a length of 16 residues. The kept DNA is CDR3 alone, 48 bases in frame from the first base. Sequences SGHVS (CDR1) and FQNEAQ (CDR2) are obtained from the germline V gene.